The rows below give T cell receptor beta chains drawn from one sample of a study of blood T cell repertoires in COVID-19. This table comes from immunoSEQ multiplex PCR, and its TCRdb copy is limited to in-frame clones, with some not included. The sample consists of about 170,000 clones, about 86% of them appearing once. Sequencing was performed on peripheral blood. The receptor source for this set is a woman aged 55-69 years with COVID-19, enrolled during active disease. CDR3s include the opening cysteine and the closing phenylalanine or tryptophan. Fields, in order: clone size, J gene, V gene, CDR3 length, D gene, CDR3 protein, CDR3 DNA. A D gene is named only where the DNA matches it firmly. Clone size appears in some rows only: once, few, many, or a class for an expanded clone.

clone_size: -
j_call: TRBJ2-7
v_call: TRBV10-3
cdr3_length: 15
d_call: TRBD1
cdr3_aa: CAISEYRGQSYEQYF
cdr3_nt: TGTGCCATCAGTGAGTACAGGGGACAATCCTACGAGCAGTACTTC

clone_size: -
j_call: TRBJ2-5
v_call: TRBV19
cdr3_length: 13
d_call: -
cdr3_aa: CASSIGLQETQYF
cdr3_nt: TGTGCCAGTAGTATCGGGTTACAAGAGACCCAGTACTTC

clone_size: -
j_call: TRBJ2-3
v_call: TRBV7-9
cdr3_length: 15
d_call: TRBD1
cdr3_aa: CASSFDRGRTDTQYF
cdr3_nt: TGTGCCAGCAGCTTCGACAGGGGGCGCACAGATACGCAGTATTTT

clone_size: once
j_call: TRBJ2-5
v_call: TRBV10-1
cdr3_length: 12
d_call: TRBD1
cdr3_aa: CASSRGQETQYF
cdr3_nt: TGCGCCAGCAGCAGGGGGCAGGAGACCCAGTACTTC

clone_size: once
j_call: TRBJ1-5
v_call: TRBV20-1
cdr3_length: 14
d_call: -
cdr3_aa: CSASPRAGDQPQHF
cdr3_nt: TGCAGTGCTAGTCCAAGGGCAGGGGATCAGCCCCAGCATTTT

clone_size: -
j_call: TRBJ2-1
v_call: TRBV9
cdr3_length: 17
d_call: -
cdr3_aa: CASSVLATAGNYNEQFF
cdr3_nt: TGTGCCAGCAGCGTCCTGGCGACAGCGGGTAACTACAATGAGCAGTTCTTC

clone_size: -
j_call: TRBJ2-7
v_call: TRBV7-9
cdr3_length: 13
d_call: -
cdr3_aa: CASSLAGNYEQYF
cdr3_nt: TGTGCCAGCAGCTTAGCGGGCAACTACGAGCAGTACTTC

clone_size: -
j_call: TRBJ2-1
v_call: TRBV29-1
cdr3_length: 15
d_call: -
cdr3_aa: CSAVRRDHPYNEQFF
cdr3_nt: TGCAGCGCGGTACGACGGGATCATCCCTACAATGAGCAGTTCTTC

clone_size: -
j_call: TRBJ2-5
v_call: TRBV7-2
cdr3_length: 15
d_call: TRBD1
cdr3_aa: CASRFGTGGLETQYF
cdr3_nt: TGTGCCAGCAGATTCGGGACAGGGGGTTTGGAGACCCAGTACTTC

clone_size: -
j_call: TRBJ2-7
v_call: TRBV4-2
cdr3_length: 16
d_call: TRBD2
cdr3_aa: CASSQDSGGRPYEQYF
cdr3_nt: TGTGCCAGCAGCCAAGATTCAGGCGGGAGGCCCTACGAGCAGTACTTC

clone_size: once
j_call: TRBJ1-2
v_call: TRBV9
cdr3_length: 15
d_call: -
cdr3_aa: CASSVGAGGAYGYTF
cdr3_nt: TGTGCCAGCAGCGTTGGGGCCGGCGGGGCCTATGGCTACACCTTC

clone_size: -
j_call: TRBJ2-7
v_call: TRBV19
cdr3_length: 18
d_call: TRBD2
cdr3_aa: CASSIDLGSGRPFGEQYF
cdr3_nt: TGTGCCAGTAGTATAGATCTGGGTAGCGGGAGGCCCTTTGGCGAGCAGTACTTC

clone_size: -
j_call: TRBJ2-1
v_call: TRBV30
cdr3_length: 15
d_call: TRBD2
cdr3_aa: CAWSRGLAVYNEQFF
cdr3_nt: TGTGCCTGGAGCCGGGGACTAGCGGTTTACAATGAGCAGTTCTTC

clone_size: -
j_call: TRBJ2-3
v_call: TRBV3-1/TRBV3-2
cdr3_length: 17
d_call: TRBD2
cdr3_aa: CASSNDPRLARTDTQYF
cdr3_nt: TGTGCCAGCAGCAACGATCCCCGACTAGCTAGGACAGATACGCAGTATTTT

clone_size: -
j_call: TRBJ2-7
v_call: TRBV7-9
cdr3_length: 15
d_call: -
cdr3_aa: CASSQSGAAGYEQYF
cdr3_nt: TGTGCCAGCAGCCAAAGTGGTGCCGCAGGCTACGAGCAGTACTTC

clone_size: -
j_call: TRBJ1-1
v_call: TRBV6-1
cdr3_length: 15
d_call: TRBD1
cdr3_aa: CASSRYPTGDTEAFF
cdr3_nt: TGTGCCAGCAGCCGTTACCCGACAGGGGACACTGAAGCTTTCTTT

clone_size: -
j_call: TRBJ1-5
v_call: TRBV5-8
cdr3_length: 18
d_call: -
cdr3_aa: CASSLVLTATLGNQPQHF
cdr3_nt: TGTGCCAGCAGCTTGGTGTTGACAGCGACCTTGGGCAATCAGCCCCAGCATTTT

clone_size: -
j_call: TRBJ2-3
v_call: TRBV14
cdr3_length: 12
d_call: -
cdr3_aa: CASSQGRNTQYF
cdr3_nt: TGTGCCAGCAGCCAAGGGAGAAATACGCAGTATTTT

clone_size: -
j_call: TRBJ2-1
v_call: TRBV7-8
cdr3_length: 12
d_call: -
cdr3_aa: CASSLQGNEQFF
cdr3_nt: TGTGCCAGCAGCTTACAGGGCAATGAGCAGTTCTTC

clone_size: -
j_call: TRBJ2-1
v_call: TRBV7-2
cdr3_length: 16
d_call: TRBD2
cdr3_aa: CASSLVSGSGSTEQFF
cdr3_nt: TGTGCCAGCAGCTTAGTTTCCGGTAGCGGGAGTACTGAGCAGTTCTTC

clone_size: -
j_call: TRBJ2-1
v_call: TRBV6-5
cdr3_length: 15
d_call: TRBD2
cdr3_aa: CASKGRTSGRGEQFF
cdr3_nt: TGTGCCAGCAAGGGGAGGACTAGCGGGAGAGGTGAGCAGTTCTTC

clone_size: -
j_call: TRBJ1-2
v_call: TRBV18
cdr3_length: 15
d_call: TRBD1
cdr3_aa: CASSPLDRPLGGYTF
cdr3_nt: TGTGCCAGCTCACCCCTGGACAGGCCGCTGGGTGGCTACACCTTC

clone_size: -
j_call: TRBJ2-7
v_call: TRBV5-4
cdr3_length: 15
d_call: -
cdr3_aa: CASSSNSGLPGEQYF
cdr3_nt: TGTGCCAGCAGTTCAAATAGCGGCCTCCCGGGCGAGCAGTACTTC

clone_size: -
j_call: TRBJ2-7
v_call: TRBV3-1/TRBV3-2
cdr3_length: 15
d_call: TRBD1
cdr3_aa: CASRYRQGARYEQYF
cdr3_nt: TGTGCCAGCAGATATCGACAGGGGGCGCGGTACGAGCAGTACTTC

clone_size: once
j_call: TRBJ2-7
v_call: TRBV5-6
cdr3_length: 13
d_call: -
cdr3_aa: CASSLFSGYEQYF
cdr3_nt: TGTGCCAGCAGCTTATTCTCAGGCTACGAGCAGTACTTC

clone_size: -
j_call: TRBJ1-6
v_call: TRBV20-1
cdr3_length: 17
d_call: TRBD1
cdr3_aa: CSASRSGGASYNSPLHF
cdr3_nt: TGCAGTGCTAGTCGGTCAGGGGGCGCGTCCTATAATTCACCCCTCCACTTT

clone_size: once
j_call: TRBJ2-1
v_call: TRBV6-2/TRBV6-3
cdr3_length: 14
d_call: -
cdr3_aa: CASSASTGHGEQFF
cdr3_nt: TGTGCCAGCAGTGCGTCCACAGGGCACGGTGAGCAGTTCTTC

clone_size: -
j_call: TRBJ2-7
v_call: TRBV9
cdr3_length: 12
d_call: -
cdr3_aa: CASARGAGEQYF
cdr3_nt: TGTGCCAGCGCTCGCGGGGCTGGCGAGCAGTACTTC

clone_size: -
j_call: TRBJ2-7
v_call: TRBV5-1
cdr3_length: 14
d_call: TRBD1
cdr3_aa: CASSHSGGVDEQYF
cdr3_nt: TGCGCCAGCAGCCATTCAGGGGGCGTCGACGAGCAGTACTTC

clone_size: -
j_call: TRBJ1-1
v_call: TRBV19
cdr3_length: 13
d_call: -
cdr3_aa: CASTRNEATEAFF
cdr3_nt: TGTGCCAGTACCCGCAATGAGGCCACTGAAGCTTTCTTT

clone_size: -
j_call: TRBJ2-3
v_call: TRBV5-1
cdr3_length: 14
d_call: -
cdr3_aa: CASRGSGSTDTQYF
cdr3_nt: TGCGCCAGCCGAGGCAGCGGGAGCACAGATACGCAGTATTTT

clone_size: -
j_call: TRBJ2-7
v_call: TRBV19
cdr3_length: 16
d_call: TRBD2
cdr3_aa: CASRVSGTSNSYEQYF
cdr3_nt: TGTGCCAGTAGAGTCTCAGGGACTAGCAATTCCTACGAGCAGTACTTC

clone_size: -
j_call: TRBJ2-7
v_call: TRBV9
cdr3_length: 12
d_call: -
cdr3_aa: CASSALPGEQYF
cdr3_nt: TGTGCCAGCAGCGCCCTACCCGGCGAGCAGTACTTC

clone_size: -
j_call: TRBJ2-2
v_call: TRBV6-5
cdr3_length: 14
d_call: -
cdr3_aa: CASNPGQNTGELFF
cdr3_nt: TGTGCCAGCAACCCGGGACAGAACACCGGGGAGCTGTTTTTT

clone_size: -
j_call: TRBJ2-7
v_call: TRBV10-1
cdr3_length: 19
d_call: TRBD1
cdr3_aa: CASSESGTGDAKVSYEQYF
cdr3_nt: TGCGCCAGCAGTGAGTCTGGGACAGGGGATGCGAAGGTTTCCTACGAGCAGTACTTC

clone_size: -
j_call: TRBJ2-7
v_call: TRBV4-2
cdr3_length: 14
d_call: -
cdr3_aa: CASSQVSGTLGQYF
cdr3_nt: TGTGCCAGCAGCCAAGTTAGCGGCACACTCGGGCAGTACTTC

clone_size: -
j_call: TRBJ2-1
v_call: TRBV5-1
cdr3_length: 14
d_call: TRBD1
cdr3_aa: CASSHDTGDNEQFF
cdr3_nt: TGCGCCAGCAGTCACGACACAGGGGACAATGAGCAGTTCTTC

clone_size: few
j_call: TRBJ1-2
v_call: TRBV10-3
cdr3_length: 15
d_call: TRBD1
cdr3_aa: CAISAGTGAYYGYTF
cdr3_nt: TGTGCCATCAGCGCCGGGACAGGGGCCTACTATGGCTACACCTTC

clone_size: -
j_call: TRBJ2-5
v_call: TRBV13
cdr3_length: 15
d_call: TRBD2
cdr3_aa: CASSHRGLAGETQYF
cdr3_nt: TGTGCCAGCAGCCACAGGGGACTAGCGGGAGAGACCCAGTACTTC

clone_size: -
j_call: TRBJ1-4
v_call: TRBV12-3/TRBV12-4
cdr3_length: 13
d_call: -
cdr3_aa: CASSLRGNEKLFF
cdr3_nt: TGTGCCAGCAGTTTAAGAGGGAATGAAAAACTGTTTTTT

clone_size: once
j_call: TRBJ1-2
v_call: TRBV2
cdr3_length: 13
d_call: TRBD1
cdr3_aa: CATDGGQGYGYTF
cdr3_nt: TGTGCCACCGACGGGGGACAGGGATATGGCTACACCTTC

clone_size: few
j_call: TRBJ2-7
v_call: TRBV5-4
cdr3_length: 16
d_call: TRBD2
cdr3_aa: CASRNLAGGSSYEQYF
cdr3_nt: TGTGCCAGCAGGAATCTAGCGGGGGGCAGCTCCTACGAGCAGTACTTC

clone_size: once
j_call: TRBJ2-7
v_call: TRBV19
cdr3_length: 15
d_call: -
cdr3_aa: CASSKVGGPSYEQYF
cdr3_nt: TGTGCCAGTAGTAAGGTCGGGGGTCCCTCCTACGAGCAGTACTTC

clone_size: -
j_call: TRBJ2-4
v_call: TRBV5-1
cdr3_length: 14
d_call: TRBD2
cdr3_aa: CASSPGLVPQIQYF
cdr3_nt: TGCGCCAGCAGCCCCGGACTAGTACCCCAAATTCAGTACTTC

clone_size: -
j_call: TRBJ2-7
v_call: TRBV6-6
cdr3_length: 12
d_call: -
cdr3_aa: CASSVNRDEQYF
cdr3_nt: TGTGCCAGCAGTGTTAACAGGGACGAGCAGTACTTC

clone_size: -
j_call: TRBJ2-6
v_call: TRBV4-2
cdr3_length: 16
d_call: -
cdr3_aa: CASSQRQGAGANVLTF
cdr3_nt: TGTGCCAGCAGCCAAAGGCAGGGTGCTGGGGCCAACGTCCTGACTTTC

clone_size: -
j_call: TRBJ1-5
v_call: TRBV7-8
cdr3_length: 16
d_call: -
cdr3_aa: CASSLSAGFSNQPQHF
cdr3_nt: TGTGCCAGCAGCCTATCGGCAGGTTTTAGCAATCAGCCCCAGCATTTT